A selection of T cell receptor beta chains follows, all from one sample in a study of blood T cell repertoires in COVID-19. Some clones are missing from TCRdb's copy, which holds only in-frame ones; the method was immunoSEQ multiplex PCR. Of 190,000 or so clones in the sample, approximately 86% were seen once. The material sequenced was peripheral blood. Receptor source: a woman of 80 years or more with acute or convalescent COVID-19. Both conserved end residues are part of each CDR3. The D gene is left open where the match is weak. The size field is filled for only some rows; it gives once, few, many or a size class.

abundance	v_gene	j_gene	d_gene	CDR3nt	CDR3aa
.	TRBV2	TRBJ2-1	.	TGTGCCAGCAGTGCGGGGGCCCTACTAGCGACCAATGAGCAGTTCTTC	CASSAGALLATNEQFF
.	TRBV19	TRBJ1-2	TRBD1	TGTGCCAGTAGTCAAGGGACAGGGGGCGCTGGCTACACCTTC	CASSQGTGGAGYTF
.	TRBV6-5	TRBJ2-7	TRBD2	TGTGCCAGCAGCCGGGGACTAGCGGGGGGTGAGCAGTACTTC	CASSRGLAGGEQYF
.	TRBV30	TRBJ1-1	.	TGTGCCTGGAGTGACGCCAGGTACTCACCTGAAGCTTTCTTT	CAWSDARYSPEAFF
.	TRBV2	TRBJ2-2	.	TGTGCCAGCAGTGAGGGTAGGGGGACCGGGGAGCTGTTTTTT	CASSEGRGTGELFF
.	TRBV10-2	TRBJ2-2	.	TGCGCCATCGAGGACGGGGACACCGGGGAGCTGTTTTTT	CAIEDGDTGELFF
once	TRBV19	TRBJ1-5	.	TGTGCCAGCCTTACAGGGAGAGGAAGCAATCAGCCCCAGCATTTT	CASLTGRGSNQPQHF
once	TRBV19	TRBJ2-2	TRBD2	TGTGCCAGTAGTATAATAGCGGGAGTGGGCACCGGGGAGCTGTTTTTT	CASSIIAGVGTGELFF
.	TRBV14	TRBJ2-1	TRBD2	TGTGCCAGCAGCCAAGAAAAAATAGCGGGATACAATGAGCAGTTCTTC	CASSQEKIAGYNEQFF
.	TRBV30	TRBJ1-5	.	TGTGCCTGGAGTCTCCGGGGTCAGCCCCAGCATTTT	CAWSLRGQPQHF
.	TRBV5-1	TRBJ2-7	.	TGCGCCAGCAGCTACGGGACTTCTAGATCCTACGAGCAGTACTTC	CASSYGTSRSYEQYF
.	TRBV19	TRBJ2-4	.	TGTGCCAGTAGTCTCGGGAGTGGGGTAAACATTCAGTACTTC	CASSLGSGVNIQYF
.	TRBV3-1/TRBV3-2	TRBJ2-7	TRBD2	TGTGCCAGCAGCCAAGATCCCCACGGGGCGGGAGGGCGGTACGAGCAGTACTTC	CASSQDPHGAGGRYEQYF
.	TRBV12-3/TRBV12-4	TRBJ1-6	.	TGTGCCAGCAGTCGGGGGAATTCACCCCTCCACTTT	CASSRGNSPLHF
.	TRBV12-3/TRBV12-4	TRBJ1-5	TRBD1	TGTGCCAGCAGGTGGACAGGGACATCGCCCCAGCATTTT	CASRWTGTSPQHF
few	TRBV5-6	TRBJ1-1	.	TGTGCCAGCAGCCACGACAGGTTGAACACTGAAGCTTTCTTT	CASSHDRLNTEAFF
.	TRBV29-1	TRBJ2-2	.	TGCAGCGTTGAAAGGCTAGTCGGCGGGGAGCTGTTTTTT	CSVERLVGGELFF
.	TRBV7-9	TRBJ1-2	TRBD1	TGTGCCAGCAGCTCAGGGGGGTATGGCTACACCTTC	CASSSGGYGYTF
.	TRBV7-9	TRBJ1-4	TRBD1	TGTGCCAGCAACACATACAGGGGTTTTAAGGAAAAACTGTTTTTT	CASNTYRGFKEKLFF
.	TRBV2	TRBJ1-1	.	TGTGCCAGCAGTGTAGGACGGGGGAACACTGAAGCTTTCTTT	CASSVGRGNTEAFF
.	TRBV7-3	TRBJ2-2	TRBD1	TGTGCCAGCAGCCCCGGGACAGGGAGCGGGGAGCTGTTTTTT	CASSPGTGSGELFF
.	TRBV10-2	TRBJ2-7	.	TGCGCCAGCAGTCCCGGACAGACCTACGAGCAGTACTTC	CASSPGQTYEQYF
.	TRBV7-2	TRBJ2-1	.	TGTGCCAGCAGCTTACTTTTGGCCAGGACTTACAATGAGCAGTTCTTC	CASSLLLARTYNEQFF
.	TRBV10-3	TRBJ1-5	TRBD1	TGTGCCATCAGTGAATCGGACAGGGGTGGCAATCAGCCCCAGCATTTT	CAISESDRGGNQPQHF
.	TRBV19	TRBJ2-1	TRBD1	TGTGCCAGTAGTAGCGGACAGGTATACAATGAGCAGTTCTTC	CASSSGQVYNEQFF